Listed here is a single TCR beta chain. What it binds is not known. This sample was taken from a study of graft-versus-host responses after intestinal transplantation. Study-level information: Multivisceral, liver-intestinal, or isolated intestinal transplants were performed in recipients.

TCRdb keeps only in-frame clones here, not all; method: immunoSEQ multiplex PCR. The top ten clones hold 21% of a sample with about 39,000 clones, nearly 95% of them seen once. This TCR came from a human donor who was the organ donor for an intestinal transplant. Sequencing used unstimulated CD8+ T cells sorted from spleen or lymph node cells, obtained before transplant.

CDR3 DNA: TGTGCCAGCAGGCTCACAGGGCAGAACACTGAAGCTTTCTTT. Protein sequence: CASRLTGQNTEAFF. The chain links TRBV5-4 to TRBJ1-1; D may be TRBD1 (6 bases). The CDR3 contains 14 residues. V was clipped by 5 bases and J by 1 base, with 12 bases between them. The germline V gene has CDR1 SGHNT and CDR2 YYREEE (reference sequence).